These T cell receptor beta chains were read from a single sample in a study of CD8 T cells in ankylosing spondylitis. MiXCR, applied by TCRdb to the 5' RACE reads, yields one record per CDR3 protein. The repertoire includes about 540,000 distinct CDR3 sequences, approximately 12% of them detected once, and nearly 7% sits in the top ten. The specimen was blood, either unsorted or a sorted T cell fraction (not recorded which). The receptors originated from a male donor with ankylosing spondylitis. The CDR3 runs from the conserved cysteine through the conserved F or W. The D gene is left open where the match is weak. Not every row has a clone size; where given, it reads once, few, many or a size class.

D gene	V gene	J gene	clone size	CDR3 DNA	CDR3 protein
.	TRBV11-2	TRBJ2-1	.	TGTGCCAGCAGCTTAGGACCGGACCGGGATGAGCAGTTCTTC	CASSLGPDRDEQFF
.	TRBV10-1	TRBJ2-6	few	TGCGCCAGCAGTGGGAACAGGGTTGGAGTTGCTGGGGCCAACGTCCTGACTTTC	CASSGNRVGVAGANVLTF
.	TRBV5-1	TRBJ2-2	.	TGCGCCAGCAGACTTCTACAGGGTTGGGACACCGGGGAGCTGTTTTTT	CASRLLQGWDTGELFF
.	TRBV3-1	TRBJ2-3	.	TGTGCCAGCAGCCACGGGCTTGGAGATACGCAGTATTTT	CASSHGLGDTQYF
.	TRBV18	TRBJ1-5	many	TGTGCCAGCTCACCTGGTACCAATCAGCCCCAGCATTTT	CASSPGTNQPQHF
.	TRBV20-1	TRBJ2-7	once	.	CRCRSCSARTGTSYEQYF
.	TRBV3-1	TRBJ2-7	few	TGTGCCAGCAGCCTGGGAGGGGGACTCTACTACGAGCAGTACTTC	CASSLGGGLYYEQYF
TRBD1	TRBV5-1	TRBJ2-4	.	TGCGCCAGCAGCCTGACTTGGGACAGGGCCAAAAACATTCAGTACTTC	CASSLTWDRAKNIQYF
.	TRBV14	TRBJ2-1	few	TGTGCCAGCAGCCAGCAGGCTAACTCCTACAATGAGCAGTTCTTC	CASSQQANSYNEQFF
.	TRBV5-1	TRBJ2-1	.	TGCGCCAGCAGCTTGGTGCCCACGGCCTACAATGAGCAGTTCTTC	CASSLVPTAYNEQFF
TRBD1	TRBV9	TRBJ2-2	.	TGTGCCAGCAGCGGGGGGACAGGCTACACCGGGGAGCTGTTTTTT	CASSGGTGYTGELFF
TRBD2	TRBV5-1	TRBJ2-5	.	TGCGCCAGCAGCCTGAGTTGGGGGGGGGACCAAGAGACCCAGTACTTC	CASSLSWGGDQETQYF
.	TRBV20-1	TRBJ2-3	many	TGCAGTGCTAGAGATTCCAGAGATGCAGATACGCAGTATTTT	CSARDSRDADTQYF
TRBD1	TRBV5-1	TRBJ1-2	.	TGCGCCAGCAGCGCGGGACAGGGGGTCTATGGCTACACCTTC	CASSAGQGVYGYTF